One and the same sample provided the 26 T cell receptor beta chains below, sequenced in a study of T cell responses to AZD1222 COVID-19 vaccine. Data came from immunoSEQ multiplex PCR; TCRdb stores just in-frame clones and leaves some out. This table holds 100,000 to 130,000 clones, approximately 89% found once. This sample comprised peripheral blood, obtained on day 0 of MenACWY control vaccination. Receptors originate from an adult in good health.

The rearrangement uses TRBV5-6 and TRBJ1-1; D remains unclear. Trimming shortened V by 0 bases and J by 2 bases, and 14 bases separated the two germline ends. The CDR3 spans 16 residues. From germline, CDR1 is SGHDT and CDR2 YYEEEE. DNA of the CDR3: TGTGCCAGCAGCTTGGCTCGACGGCCGTTTAACACTGAAGCTTTCTTT. This encodes CASSLARRPFNTEAFF.

The chain carries TRBV5-1 and TRBJ1-4; no reliable D call. Germline loops: CDR1 SGHRS, CDR2 YFSETQ. This CDR3 has 12 residues. Trimming left V 1 base short and J 7 bases short, with 5 bases between. CDR3 DNA sequence: TGCGCCAGCAGCTTGATCGGTGAAAAACTGTTTTTT. It specifies CASSLIGEKLFF. The complete variable domain, with remaining parts taken from reference TRBV5-1 and TRBJ1-4, reads KAGVTQTPRYLIKTRGQQVTLSCSPISGHRSVSWYQQTPGQGLQFLFEYFSETQRNKGNFPGRFSGRQFSNSRSEMNVSTLELGDSALYLCASSLIGEKLFFGSGTQLSVL.

V usage is TRBV20-1 and J usage is TRBJ2-1; D remains unclear. The CDR3 length is 10 residues. V gave up 5 bases and J gave up 5 bases, with 4 bases separating them. Germline values: CDR1 DFQATT, CDR2 SNEGSKA (reference sequence). The CDR3 nucleotides read TGCAGTGCTCTGGACAATGAGCAGTTCTTC. It encodes CSALDNEQFF.

This chain connects TRBV5-1 to TRBJ1-1; D is ambiguous. The CDR3 is 13 amino acids. V lost 6 bases and J 0 bases, leaving 9 bases between the germline ends. From germline, CDR1 is SGHRS and CDR2 YFSETQ. In DNA form, the CDR3 reads TGCGCCAGCACTCAGATGCTGAACACTGAAGCTTTCTTT. The encoded protein is CASTQMLNTEAFF.

This rearrangement joins TRBV7-2 to TRBJ2-1; 10 bases map to TRBD2. This CDR3 comprises 16 residues. CDR1 SGHTA and CDR2 FQGNSA come from the germline V gene. Trimming at V came to 4 bases and at J to 7 bases, leaving 10 bases not matched to a gene. CDR3 residues: CASSSPSGGLSNEQFF. As DNA, the CDR3 is TGTGCCAGCAGCTCACCTAGCGGGGGTCTTTCGAATGAGCAGTTCTTC.

The V gene is TRBV5-1, the J gene TRBJ1-1; D gene unclear. V was trimmed by 4 bases and J by 1 base, leaving 14 bases between them. The CDR3 sequence is 15 residues long. Germline V gene lookup returns CDR1 SGHRS and CDR2 YFSETQ. CDR3 nucleotides: TGCGCCAGCAGCGTGAGGTGGGGAGAGAACACTGAAGCTTTCTTT. It translates to CASSVRWGENTEAFF.

The chain links TRBV27 to TRBJ1-2; TRBD1 might be the D (6 bases). Germline loops: CDR1 MNHEY, CDR2 SMNVEV (reference sequence). With 10 bases removed from V and 4 bases from J, the gap between germline ends came to 28 bases. This CDR3 is built from 17 residues. CDR3: CATLPEQGLFFSYGYTF. The DNA for the CDR3 is TGTGCCACCCTGCCCGAGCAGGGGCTTTTCTTTTCCTATGGCTACACCTTC.

The V gene is TRBV12-3 or TRBV12-4, the J gene TRBJ1-2; D remains ambiguous. Trimming shortened V by 4 bases and J by 2 bases, and 8 bases separated the two germline ends. The CDR3 runs 13 residues. In nucleotides, the CDR3 is TGTGCCAGCAGTTGGCAGCCGAACTATGGCTACACCTTC. Encoded protein: CASSWQPNYGYTF.

CDR3 in amino acids: CASSLGQAEKLFF. CDR3 nucleotides: TGTGCCAGCAGCTTAGGACAGGCTGAAAAACTGTTTTTT. The chain links TRBV7-8 to TRBJ1-4; tentative D call: TRBD1 (6 bases). This CDR3 region has 13 residues. Germline lookup yields CDR1 SGHVS and CDR2 FQNEAQ. V lost 1 base to trimming and J lost 7 bases, with 7 bases between them.

V is TRBV18 and J is TRBJ1-2, with D perhaps TRBD1 (5 bases). CDR1 and CDR2 from the germline V gene are KGHSH and LQKENI. The CDR3 has 14 amino acids. V lost 3 bases and J 3 bases, leaving 11 bases between the germline ends. The chain's CDR3 is CASSPRWGDYGYTF. CDR3 sequence (DNA): TGTGCCAGCTCACCCAGGTGGGGGGACTATGGCTACACCTTC.

The V and J genes are TRBV4-1 and TRBJ1-1; the D is unclear. Trimming shortened V by 0 bases and J by 1 base, and 9 bases separated the two germline ends. Germline CDR1 reads MGHRA; CDR2 reads YSYEKL. CDR3 size: 15 residues. CDR3 in amino acids: CASSQESYRNTEAFF. DNA of the CDR3: TGCGCCAGCAGCCAAGAGTCTTATAGGAACACTGAAGCTTTCTTT.

The chain is built from TRBV3-1 (or the pseudogene TRBV3-2) and TRBJ1-2, with D possibly being TRBD1 (5 bases). Trimming removed 3 bases at V and 8 bases at J, with 10 bases between. In germline, CDR1 is LGHDT, CDR2 YNNKEL (reference sequence). There are 12 residues in the CDR3. For the CDR3, the DNA is TGTGCCAGCAGCCAGCGGGGCCTAGGCTACACCTTC. This codes for CASSQRGLGYTF.

The gene calls are TRBV21-1 and TRBJ1-2; no check of the table's D call, TRBD1, against the DNA was made. TRBV21-1 is marked as a pseudogene. The CDR3 spans 15 residues. CDR3 bases: TGTGCCAGCAGCAAAAGGGGCAGCCTAAGGCATGGCTACACCTTC. Translated: CASSKRGSLRHGYTF.

The gene calls are TRBV10-3 and TRBJ1-1; possibly TRBD1 for D (6 bases). The CDR3 covers 15 residues. Germline lookup yields CDR1 ENHRY and CDR2 SYGVKD. V was clipped by 1 base and J by 4 bases, with 13 bases between them. The CDR3 DNA reads as TGTGCCATCAGTGAGTGGGGGGGGGCAACCACTGAAGCTTTCTTT. It encodes CAISEWGGATTEAFF.

The chain combines TRBV6-1 with TRBJ1-5, with 9 bases aligning to TRBD1. V lost 1 base, J lost 7 bases, and 8 bases stayed unmatched. The CDR3 length is 16 residues. Germline values: CDR1 MNHNS, CDR2 SASEGT. CDR3 sequence (DNA): TGTGCCAGCAGTGAAGGGGGGACAGGGATAACGCAGCCCCAGCATTTT. Protein sequence: CASSEGGTGITQPQHF.

The CDR3 loop reads CASSSPGQGRNGYTF. DNA of the CDR3: TGTGCCAGCAGTTCGCCGGGACAGGGAAGGAACGGCTACACCTTC. This rearrangement joins TRBV28 to TRBJ1-2; 9 nucleotides match TRBD1. The V and J ends lost 4 bases and 8 bases, in that order; junction bases with no gene match: 11. The CDR3 sequence is 15 residues long. From germline, CDR1 is MDHEN and CDR2 SYDVKM.

The J gene is TRBJ1-5, the V gene TRBV12-3 or TRBV12-4; D not certain. The CDR3 covers 12 residues. Trimming left V 5 bases short and J 4 bases short, with 6 bases between. In DNA, the CDR3 is TGTGCCAGCAGTCCGCAAAATCAGCCCCAGCATTTT. As protein: CASSPQNQPQHF.

The chain combines TRBV7-3 with TRBJ1-1; a weak D match, TRBD1 (6 bases). Germline V gene lookup returns CDR1 SGHTA and CDR2 FQGTGA. V shed 1 base and J shed 1 base, with 7 bases lying between them. The CDR3 runs 14 residues. In DNA form, the CDR3 reads TGTGCCAGCAGCTTAAGGGGGCGGAACACTGAAGCTTTCTTT. Translating it yields CASSLRGRNTEAFF.

This clone was seen just once. The chain carries TRBV5-1 and TRBJ1-1, with 8 nucleotides matching TRBD1. J was trimmed by 4 bases and V by 4 bases; bases with no gene match: 9. The germline CDR1 and CDR2 sequences are SGHRS and YFSETQ. There are 15 residues in the CDR3. The CDR3 DNA sequence: TGCGCCAGCAGCCCTGGACAGGGCGCCGGCACTGAAGCTTTCTTT. Translation gives CASSPGQGAGTEAFF.

The V call is TRBV24-1, the J call TRBJ2-2; possibly TRBD2 for D (6 bases). Germline V gene data show CDR1 as KGHDR and CDR2 as SFDVKD. V was cut by 12 bases and J by 4 bases, with 17 bases left in between. CDR3 size: 14 residues. The CDR3 region is CAASSGVGTGELFF. In DNA form, the CDR3 reads TGTGCCGCATCCTCGGGGGTTGGCACCGGGGAGCTGTTTTTT.

This chain links TRBV6-5 with TRBJ1-5; tentative D call: TRBD1 (5 bases). CDR1 is MNHEY, CDR2 SVGAGI, per germline. The ends were cut back, 5 bases at V and 2 bases at J, with 13 bases in the middle. This CDR3 spans 15 amino acids. In DNA form, the CDR3 reads TGTGCCAGCAGTAGCCTAGGGACCCGCAATCAGCCCCAGCATTTT. Protein: CASSSLGTRNQPQHF.

V and J are TRBV4-2 and TRBJ2-7; 7 bases match TRBD1. CDR3 size: 16 residues. Per the germline V gene, CDR1 is LGHNA and CDR2 is YNFKEQ. V shed 3 bases, J shed 0 bases, and the junction held 8 bases outside the gene matches. The CDR3 region has the DNA TGTGCCAGCAGCCATCCCGGGACAGAGAGCTCCTACGAGCAGTACTTC. Translated, it gives CASSHPGTESSYEQYF.

The gene calls are TRBV27 and TRBJ2-2; D is tentatively TRBD1 or TRBD2 (5 bases each). Per germline, CDR1 MNHEY and CDR2 SMNVEV (reference sequence). V lost 0 bases to trimming and J lost 2 bases, with 10 bases between them. The CDR3 spans 16 residues. CDR3 region: CASSLSSGANTGELFF. The CDR3 region has the DNA TGTGCCAGCAGTTTATCCTCCGGGGCTAACACCGGGGAGCTGTTTTTT.

The table lists this clone with a count of one. This chain's CDR3 is CAISERGQGADTQYF. In nucleotides, the CDR3 is TGTGCCATCAGTGAGCGAGGGCAGGGGGCAGATACGCAGTATTTT. The genes are TRBV10-3 and TRBJ2-3; 7 nucleotides agree with TRBD1. Germline V gene lookup returns CDR1 ENHRY and CDR2 SYGVKD. The CDR3 loop spans 15 amino acids. J was trimmed by 4 bases and V by 2 bases; bases with no gene match: 6.

The V gene is TRBV19, the J gene TRBJ1-2; D is ambiguous. Germline CDR1 reads LNHDA; CDR2 reads SQIVND (reference sequence). V was trimmed by 0 bases and J by 5 bases, leaving 4 bases between them. This CDR3 contains 12 residues. The CDR3 region is CASSIEGYGYTF. The CDR3 DNA sequence: TGTGCCAGTAGTATAGAGGGATATGGCTACACCTTC.

J is TRBJ2-2 and V is TRBV24-1; D is possibly TRBD2 (6 bases). In germline, CDR1 is KGHDR, CDR2 SFDVKD. CDR3 length equals 17 residues. V lost 5 bases to trimming and J lost 1 base, with 16 bases between them. The CDR3 loop is CATSGWGESRNTGELFF. The CDR3 DNA reads as TGTGCCACCAGTGGATGGGGGGAATCGCGGAACACCGGGGAGCTGTTTTTT.